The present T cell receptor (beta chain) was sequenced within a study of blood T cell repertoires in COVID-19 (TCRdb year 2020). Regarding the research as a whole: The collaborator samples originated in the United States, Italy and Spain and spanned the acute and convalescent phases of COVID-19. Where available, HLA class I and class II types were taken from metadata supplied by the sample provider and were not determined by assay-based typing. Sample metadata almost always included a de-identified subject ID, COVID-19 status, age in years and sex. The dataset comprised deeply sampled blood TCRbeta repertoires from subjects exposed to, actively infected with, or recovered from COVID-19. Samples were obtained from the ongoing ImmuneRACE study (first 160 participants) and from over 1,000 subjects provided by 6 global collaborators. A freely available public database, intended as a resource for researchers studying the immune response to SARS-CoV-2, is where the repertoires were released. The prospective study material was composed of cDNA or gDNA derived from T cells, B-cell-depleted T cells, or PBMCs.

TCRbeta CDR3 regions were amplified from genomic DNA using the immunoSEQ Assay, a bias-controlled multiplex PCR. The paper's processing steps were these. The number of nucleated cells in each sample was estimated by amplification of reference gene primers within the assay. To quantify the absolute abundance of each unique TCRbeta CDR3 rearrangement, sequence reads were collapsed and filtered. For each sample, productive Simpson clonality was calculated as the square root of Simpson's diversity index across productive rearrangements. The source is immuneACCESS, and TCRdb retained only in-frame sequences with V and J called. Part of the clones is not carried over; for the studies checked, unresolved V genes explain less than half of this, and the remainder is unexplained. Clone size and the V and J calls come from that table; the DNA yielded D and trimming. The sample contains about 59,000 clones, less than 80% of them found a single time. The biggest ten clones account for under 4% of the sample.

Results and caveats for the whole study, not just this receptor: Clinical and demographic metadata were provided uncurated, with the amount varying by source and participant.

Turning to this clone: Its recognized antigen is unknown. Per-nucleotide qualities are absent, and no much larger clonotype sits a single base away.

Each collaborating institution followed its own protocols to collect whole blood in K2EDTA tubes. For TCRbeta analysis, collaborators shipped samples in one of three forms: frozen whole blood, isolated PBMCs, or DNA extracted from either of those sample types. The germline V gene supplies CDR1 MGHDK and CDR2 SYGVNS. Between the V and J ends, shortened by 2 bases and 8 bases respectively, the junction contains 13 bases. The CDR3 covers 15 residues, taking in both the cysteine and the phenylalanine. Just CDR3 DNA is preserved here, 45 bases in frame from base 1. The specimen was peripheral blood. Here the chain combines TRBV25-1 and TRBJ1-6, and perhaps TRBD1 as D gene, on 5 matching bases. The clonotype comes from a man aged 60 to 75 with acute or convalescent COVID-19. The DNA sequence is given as TGTGCCAGCAGTGAAGGGGGAGGCAGGGATTCACCCCTCCACTTT. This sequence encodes CASSEGGGRDSPLHF.